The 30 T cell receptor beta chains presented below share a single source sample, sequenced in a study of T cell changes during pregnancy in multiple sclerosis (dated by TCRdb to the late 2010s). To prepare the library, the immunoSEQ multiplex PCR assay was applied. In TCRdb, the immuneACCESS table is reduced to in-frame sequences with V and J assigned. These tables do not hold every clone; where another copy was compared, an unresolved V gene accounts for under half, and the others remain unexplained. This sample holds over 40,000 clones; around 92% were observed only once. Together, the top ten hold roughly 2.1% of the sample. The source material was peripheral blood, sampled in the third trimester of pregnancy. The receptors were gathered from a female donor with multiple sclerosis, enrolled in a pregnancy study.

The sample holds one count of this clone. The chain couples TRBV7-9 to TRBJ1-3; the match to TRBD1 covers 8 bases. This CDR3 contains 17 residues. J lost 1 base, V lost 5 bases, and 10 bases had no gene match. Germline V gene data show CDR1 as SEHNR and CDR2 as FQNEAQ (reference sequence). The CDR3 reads CASSQSGTGGSGNTIYF. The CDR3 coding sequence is TGTGCCAGCAGCCAAAGTGGGACAGGAGGGTCTGGAAACACCATATATTTT.

The CDR3 spells CASSYDRGYGYTF. CDR3 sequence (DNA): TGTGCCAGCAGCTACGACAGGGGGTACGGCTACACCTTC. This chain links TRBV14 with TRBJ1-2, with TRBD1 matching over 9 bases. The junction had 6 bases not matched to a gene; V was cut back by 5 bases and J by 8 bases. This CDR3 contains 13 residues. CDR1 and CDR2 from the germline V gene are SGHDN and FVKESK.

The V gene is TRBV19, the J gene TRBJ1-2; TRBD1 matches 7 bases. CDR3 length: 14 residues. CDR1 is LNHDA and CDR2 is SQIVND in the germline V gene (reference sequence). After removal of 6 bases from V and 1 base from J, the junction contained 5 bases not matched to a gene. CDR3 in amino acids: CASRITGVNYGYTF. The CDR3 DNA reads TGTGCCAGTAGGATTACAGGGGTTAACTATGGCTACACCTTC.

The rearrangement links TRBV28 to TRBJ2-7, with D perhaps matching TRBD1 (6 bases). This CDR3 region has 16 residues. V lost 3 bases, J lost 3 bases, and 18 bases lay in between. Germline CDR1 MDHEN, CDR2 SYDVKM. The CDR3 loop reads CASSFRLPGHSYEQYF. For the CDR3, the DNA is TGTGCCAGCAGTTTTCGGCTCCCGGGACACAGCTACGAGCAGTACTTC.

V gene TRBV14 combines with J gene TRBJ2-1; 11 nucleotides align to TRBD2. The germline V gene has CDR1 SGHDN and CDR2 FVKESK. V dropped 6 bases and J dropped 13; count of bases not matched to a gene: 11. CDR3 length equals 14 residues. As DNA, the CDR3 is TGTGCCAGCAGTAAAAAAGGGACTAGCGGTATCCAGTTCTTC. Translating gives CASSKKGTSGIQFF.

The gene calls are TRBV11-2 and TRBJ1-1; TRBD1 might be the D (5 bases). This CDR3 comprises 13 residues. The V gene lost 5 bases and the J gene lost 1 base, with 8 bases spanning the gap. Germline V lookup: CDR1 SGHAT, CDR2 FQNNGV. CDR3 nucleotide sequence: TGTGCCAGCAGCGTCGGGGGGAACACTGAAGCTTTCTTT. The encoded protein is CASSVGGNTEAFF.

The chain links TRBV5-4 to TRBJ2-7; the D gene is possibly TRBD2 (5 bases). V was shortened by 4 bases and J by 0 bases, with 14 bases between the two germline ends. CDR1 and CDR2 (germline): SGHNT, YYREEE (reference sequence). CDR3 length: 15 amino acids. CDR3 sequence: CASSTTGKSSYEQYF. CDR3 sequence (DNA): TGTGCCAGCAGCACTACGGGGAAAAGCTCCTACGAGCAGTACTTC.

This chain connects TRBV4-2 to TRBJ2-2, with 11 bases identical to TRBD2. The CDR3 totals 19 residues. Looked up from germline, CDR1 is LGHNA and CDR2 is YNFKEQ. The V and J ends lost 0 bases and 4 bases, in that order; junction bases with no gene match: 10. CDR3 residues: CASSQDLVHSGRATGELFF. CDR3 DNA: TGTGCCAGCAGCCAAGATCTGGTTCATAGCGGGAGGGCCACCGGGGAGCTGTTTTTT.

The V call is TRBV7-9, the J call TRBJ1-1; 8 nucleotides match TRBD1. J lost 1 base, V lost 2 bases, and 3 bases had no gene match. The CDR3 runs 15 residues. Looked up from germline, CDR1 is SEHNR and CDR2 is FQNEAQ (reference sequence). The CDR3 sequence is CASSLFQGANTEAFF. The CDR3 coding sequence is TGTGCCAGCAGCTTATTTCAGGGGGCGAACACTGAAGCTTTCTTT.

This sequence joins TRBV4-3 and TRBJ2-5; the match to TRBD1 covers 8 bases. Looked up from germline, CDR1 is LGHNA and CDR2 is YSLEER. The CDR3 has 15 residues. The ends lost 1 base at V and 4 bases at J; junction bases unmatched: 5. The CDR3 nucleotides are TGCGCCAGCAGCCAAGTGGCAGGGGGCGCAGAGACCCAGTACTTC. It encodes CASSQVAGGAETQYF.

CDR3 region: CASSLEQLKFSEQYF. Written as DNA, the CDR3 is TGCGCCAGCAGCTTAGAACAGCTTAAGTTTAGCGAGCAGTACTTC. The chain uses TRBV5-1 and TRBJ2-7; the D is unclear. Germline CDR1 is SGHRS and CDR2 is YFSETQ. The CDR3 sequence is 15 residues long. V was pared by 2 bases and J by 6 bases, with 18 bases between. Full variable domain (missing parts from reference TRBV5-1 and TRBJ2-7): KAGVTQTPRYLIKTRGQQVTLSCSPISGHRSVSWYQQTPGQGLQFLFEYFSETQRNKGNFPGRFSGRQFSNSRSEMNVSTLELGDSALYLCASSLEQLKFSEQYFGPGTRLTVT.

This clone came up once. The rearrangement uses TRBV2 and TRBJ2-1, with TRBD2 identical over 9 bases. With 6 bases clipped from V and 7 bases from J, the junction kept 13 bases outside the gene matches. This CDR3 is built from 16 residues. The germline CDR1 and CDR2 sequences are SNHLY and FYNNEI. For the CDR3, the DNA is TGTGCCAGCAGAGGAAGTTGGAGCGGGAGGAAGAATGAGCAGTTCTTC. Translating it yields CASRGSWSGRKNEQFF.

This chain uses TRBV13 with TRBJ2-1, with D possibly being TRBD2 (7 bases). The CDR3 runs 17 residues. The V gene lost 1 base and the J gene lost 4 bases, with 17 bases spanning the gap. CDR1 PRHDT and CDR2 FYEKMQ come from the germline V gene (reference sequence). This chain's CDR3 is CASSLVRGAILYNEQFF. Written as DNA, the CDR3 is TGTGCCAGCAGCTTAGTTCGGGGGGCCATACTATACAATGAGCAGTTCTTC.

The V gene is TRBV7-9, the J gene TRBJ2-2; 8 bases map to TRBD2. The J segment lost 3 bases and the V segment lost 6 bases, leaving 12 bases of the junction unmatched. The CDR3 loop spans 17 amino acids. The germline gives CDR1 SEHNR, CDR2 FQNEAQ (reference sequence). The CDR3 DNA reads TGTGCCAGCAGACGAAAAATAGCGGGAAACGACACCGGGGAGCTGTTTTTT. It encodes CASRRKIAGNDTGELFF.

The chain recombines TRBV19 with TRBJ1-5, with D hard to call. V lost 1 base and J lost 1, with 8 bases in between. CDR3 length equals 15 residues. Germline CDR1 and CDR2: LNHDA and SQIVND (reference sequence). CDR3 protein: CASSIAGGSNQPQHF. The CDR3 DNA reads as TGTGCCAGTAGTATAGCCGGAGGGAGCAATCAGCCCCAGCATTTT.

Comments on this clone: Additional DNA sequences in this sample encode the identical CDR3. The CDR3 nucleotides read TGTGCCAGCAGTTTACGGGGGGGCTTGGGCACAGATACGCAGTATTTT. Translated, it gives CASSLRGGLGTDTQYF. The chain couples TRBV27 to TRBJ2-3, with 8 bases fitting TRBD2. This CDR3 is built from 16 residues. Germline V CDR1 and CDR2: MNHEY, SMNVEV (reference sequence). V lost 2 bases, J lost 1 base, and 5 bases stayed unmatched.

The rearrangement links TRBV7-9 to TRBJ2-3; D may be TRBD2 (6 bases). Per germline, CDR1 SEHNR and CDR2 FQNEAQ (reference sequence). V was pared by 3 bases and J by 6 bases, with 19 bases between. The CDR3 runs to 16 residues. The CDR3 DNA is TGTGCCAGCAGCTTTCAGGGTGGGGGGTATCGCGATACGCAGTATTTT. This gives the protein CASSFQGGGYRDTQYF.

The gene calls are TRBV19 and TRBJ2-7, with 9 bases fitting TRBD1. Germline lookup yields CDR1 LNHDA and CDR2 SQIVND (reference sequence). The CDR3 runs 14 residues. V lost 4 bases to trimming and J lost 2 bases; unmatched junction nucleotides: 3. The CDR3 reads CASSKQGATYEQYF. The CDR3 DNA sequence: TGTGCCAGTAGTAAACAGGGGGCGACCTACGAGCAGTACTTC.

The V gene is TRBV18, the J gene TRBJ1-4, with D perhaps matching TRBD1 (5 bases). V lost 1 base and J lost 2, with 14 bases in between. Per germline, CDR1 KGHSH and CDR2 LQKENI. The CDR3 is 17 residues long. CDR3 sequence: CASSPLPVPGTNEKLFF. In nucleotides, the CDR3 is TGTGCCAGCTCACCACTTCCCGTCCCAGGGACTAATGAAAAACTGTTTTTT.

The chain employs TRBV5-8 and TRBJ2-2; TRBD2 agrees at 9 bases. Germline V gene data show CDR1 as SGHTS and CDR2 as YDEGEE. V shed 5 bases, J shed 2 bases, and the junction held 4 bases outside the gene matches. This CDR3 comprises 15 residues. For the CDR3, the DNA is TGTGCCAGCAGGACTAGCGGAGCTAACACCGGGGAGCTGTTTTTT. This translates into CASRTSGANTGELFF.

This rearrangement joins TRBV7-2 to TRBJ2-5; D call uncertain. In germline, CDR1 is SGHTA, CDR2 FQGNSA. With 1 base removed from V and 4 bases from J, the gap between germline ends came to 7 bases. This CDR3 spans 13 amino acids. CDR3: CASSLVRRETQYF. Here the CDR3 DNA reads TGTGCCAGCAGCTTAGTGCGGAGAGAGACCCAGTACTTC.

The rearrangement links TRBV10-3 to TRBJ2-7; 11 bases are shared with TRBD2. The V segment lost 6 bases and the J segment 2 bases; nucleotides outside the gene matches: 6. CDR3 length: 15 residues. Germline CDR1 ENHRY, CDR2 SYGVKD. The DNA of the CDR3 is TGTGCCATCAGAGCGACTAGCGGGAATACCTACGAGCAGTACTTC. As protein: CAIRATSGNTYEQYF.

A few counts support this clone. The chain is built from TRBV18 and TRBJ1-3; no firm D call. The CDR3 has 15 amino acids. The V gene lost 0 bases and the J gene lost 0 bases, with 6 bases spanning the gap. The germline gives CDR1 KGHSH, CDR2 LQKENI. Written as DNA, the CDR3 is TGTGCCAGCTCACCACCGGGAGGCTCTGGAAACACCATATATTTT. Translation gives CASSPPGGSGNTIYF.

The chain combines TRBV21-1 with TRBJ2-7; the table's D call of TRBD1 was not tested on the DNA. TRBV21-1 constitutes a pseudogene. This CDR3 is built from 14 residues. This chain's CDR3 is CASSKGDIDYEQYF. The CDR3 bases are TGTGCCAGCAGCAAAGGGGACATTGACTACGAGCAGTACTTC.

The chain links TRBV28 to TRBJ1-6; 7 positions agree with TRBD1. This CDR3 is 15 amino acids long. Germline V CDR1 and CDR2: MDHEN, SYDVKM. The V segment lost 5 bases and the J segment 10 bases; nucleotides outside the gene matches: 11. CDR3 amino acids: CASSRKTGMGSPLHF. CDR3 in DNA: TGTGCCAGCAGTAGGAAGACAGGGATGGGATCACCCCTCCACTTT. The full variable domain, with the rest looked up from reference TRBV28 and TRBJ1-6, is DVKVTQSSRYLVKRTGEKVFLECVQDMDHENMFWYRQDPGLGLRLIYFSYDVKMKEKGDIPEGYSVSREKKERFSLILESASTNQTSMYLCASSRKTGMGSPLHFGNGTRLTVT.

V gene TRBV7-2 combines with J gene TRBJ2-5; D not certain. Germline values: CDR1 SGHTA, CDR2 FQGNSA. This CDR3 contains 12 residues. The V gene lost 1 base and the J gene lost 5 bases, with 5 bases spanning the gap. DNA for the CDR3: TGTGCCAGCAGCTTAGGGCCCGAGACCCAGTACTTC. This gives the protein CASSLGPETQYF. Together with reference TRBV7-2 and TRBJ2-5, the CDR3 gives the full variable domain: GAGVSQSPSNKVTEKGKDVELRCDPISGHTALYWYRQSLGQGLEFLIYFQGNSAPDKSGLPSDRFSAERTGGSVSTLTIQRTQQEDSAVYLCASSLGPETQYFGPGTRLLVL.

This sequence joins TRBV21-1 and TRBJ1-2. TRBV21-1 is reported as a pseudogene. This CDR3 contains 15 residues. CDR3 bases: TGTGCCAGCAGCAAAGGTCACGGTGGAGGCTATGGCTACACCTTC. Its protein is CASSKGHGGGYGYTF.

CDR3 sequence (DNA): TGTGCCAGCAGCGCAATGACTTCCCGAAGCTACGAGCAGTACTTC. It encodes CASSAMTSRSYEQYF. V gene TRBV6-1 combines with J gene TRBJ2-7; D unclear. The CDR3 consists of 15 residues. Trimming removed 6 bases from V and 3 bases from J, with 18 bases in between. Germline V CDR1 and CDR2: MNHNS, SASEGT.

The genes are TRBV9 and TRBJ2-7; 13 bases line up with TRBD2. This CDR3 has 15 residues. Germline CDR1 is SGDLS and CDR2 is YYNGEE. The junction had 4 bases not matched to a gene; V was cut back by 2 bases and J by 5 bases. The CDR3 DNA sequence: TGTGCCAGCAGCGTCGAAGGACTAGCGGGAGACGAGCAGTACTTC. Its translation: CASSVEGLAGDEQYF.

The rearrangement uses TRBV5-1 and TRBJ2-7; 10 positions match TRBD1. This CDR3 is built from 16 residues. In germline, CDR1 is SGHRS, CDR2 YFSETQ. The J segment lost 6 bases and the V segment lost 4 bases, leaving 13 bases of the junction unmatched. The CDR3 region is CASSRTGTGDHLEQYF. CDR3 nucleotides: TGCGCCAGCAGCAGAACCGGGACAGGGGACCACCTCGAGCAGTACTTC.